This T cell receptor (beta chain) was found in a study of shared clonotypes between healthy human individuals. Whole-study findings and limits: Non-shared clonotypes displayed generation probabilities falling below those of clonotypes present in all four donors. Rarefaction curves obtained for sorted subsets showed sequencing incomplete despite large depth. Naive subsets usually exceeded memory subsets in estimated richness.

V dropped 0 bases and J dropped 6; count of bases not matched to a gene: 3. The germline V gene has CDR1 MNHEY and CDR2 SVGAGI. The CDR3 totals 15 residues. As concerns this clone: Its antigen is currently unknown.

Sequenced by immunoSEQ multiplex PCR; TCRdb stores in-frame clones only, minus some. This table has about 960,000 clones, roughly 72% appearing once. The source material was memory CD4+ T cells sorted from blood. The subset was: CD45RA-negative fraction. V usage is TRBV6-5 and J usage is TRBJ1-3; 9 nucleotides agree with TRBD1. The source is a man younger than 35 in good health. As DNA, the CDR3 is TGTGCCAGCAGTTACTCCGGGACAGGGTCAAACACCATATATTTT. Translating it yields CASSYSGTGSNTIYF.